Here is one T cell receptor beta chain with its context. Produced via immunoSEQ multiplex PCR; TCRdb's table is partial and in-frame only. In the table there are approximately 83,000 clones, roughly 90% of which are singletons. The data were taken from a study of T cells in localized non-small cell lung cancer. This specimen consisted of PBMCs, obtained before any cancer treatment. The receptor's source is a woman aged 35-75 years with stage II squamous cell lung carcinoma.

The CDR3 DNA reads TGTGCCAGCGGGGACGAGGGCACTGAAGCTTTCTTT. It translates to CASGDEGTEAFF. This chain joins TRBV7-9 and TRBJ1-1; perhaps TRBD1 as D (5 bases). CDR1 SEHNR and CDR2 FQNEAQ come from the germline V gene (reference sequence). There are 12 residues in the CDR3. V lost 8 bases, J lost 4 bases, and 11 bases lay in between.